This TCR beta chain originates from a study of cytomegalovirus exposure and HLA in healthy donors. Study-wide points: Per a prior analysis, the majority of TCR beta V segments were productive roughly 87% or roughly 30% of the time. According to a later analysis, donors in an Asian-associated ancestry cluster reportedly had fewer N-insertions than the roughly 660-donor mean. Listed as cytomegalovirus-associated were 150 or so TCR beta chains.

Note on this clone: Its matching antigen is unknown.

CDR3 size: 15 residues. After removal of 0 bases from V and 5 bases from J, the junction contained 6 bases not matched to a gene. Germline CDR1 and CDR2: SGDLS and YYNGEE. The primer mix had 60 Vbeta and 13 Jbeta primers. Produced via immunoSEQ multiplex PCR; TCRdb's table is partial and in-frame only. This sample has about 99,000 clones, with around three quarters found just once. The origin of this receptor is a woman under 30 in good health and CMV-seropositive. The chain is built from TRBV9 and TRBJ2-7; 9 bases are a match to TRBD2. The sample was PBMCs. CDR3: CASSVEGTSPHEQYF. DNA for the CDR3: TGTGCCAGCAGCGTAGAAGGGACTAGCCCCCACGAGCAGTACTTC.